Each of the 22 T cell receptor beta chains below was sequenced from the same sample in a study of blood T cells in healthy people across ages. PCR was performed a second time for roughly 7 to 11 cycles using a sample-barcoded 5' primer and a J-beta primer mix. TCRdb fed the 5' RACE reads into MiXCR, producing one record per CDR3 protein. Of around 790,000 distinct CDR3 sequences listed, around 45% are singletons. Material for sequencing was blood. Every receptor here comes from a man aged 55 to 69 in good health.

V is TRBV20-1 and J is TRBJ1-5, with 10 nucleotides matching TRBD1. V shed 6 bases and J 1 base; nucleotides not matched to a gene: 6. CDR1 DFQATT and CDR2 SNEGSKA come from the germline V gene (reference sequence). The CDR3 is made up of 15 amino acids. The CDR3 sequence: CSATTGGFSNQPQHF. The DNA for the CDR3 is TGCAGTGCCACGACAGGGGGCTTCAGCAATCAGCCCCAGCATTTT.

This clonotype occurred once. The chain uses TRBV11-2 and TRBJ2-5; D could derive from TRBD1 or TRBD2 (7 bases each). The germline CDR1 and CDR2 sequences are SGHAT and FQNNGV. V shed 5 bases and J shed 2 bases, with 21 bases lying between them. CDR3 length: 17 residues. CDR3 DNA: TGTGCCAGCAGCCGCGTGAGGGAGGGGGCCACACAAGAGACCCAGTACTTC. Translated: CASSRVREGATQETQYF.

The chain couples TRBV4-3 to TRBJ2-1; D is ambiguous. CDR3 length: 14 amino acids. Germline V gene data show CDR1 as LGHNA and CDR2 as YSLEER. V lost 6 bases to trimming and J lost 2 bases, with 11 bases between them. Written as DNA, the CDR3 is TGCGCCAGCAGAAGTGCGGTGACCTACAATGAGCAGTTCTTC. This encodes CASRSAVTYNEQFF.

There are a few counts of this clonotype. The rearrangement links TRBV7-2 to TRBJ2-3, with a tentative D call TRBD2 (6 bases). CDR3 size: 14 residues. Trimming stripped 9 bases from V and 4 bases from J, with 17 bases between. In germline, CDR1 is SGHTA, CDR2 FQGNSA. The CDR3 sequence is CASTRRGSADTQYF. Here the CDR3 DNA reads TGTGCCAGTACCAGGCGGGGTTCTGCAGATACGCAGTATTTT.

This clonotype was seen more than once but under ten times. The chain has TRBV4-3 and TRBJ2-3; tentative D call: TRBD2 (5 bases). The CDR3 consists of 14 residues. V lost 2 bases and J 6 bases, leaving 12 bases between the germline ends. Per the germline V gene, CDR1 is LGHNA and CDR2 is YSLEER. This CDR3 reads CASSQTLGKDTQYF. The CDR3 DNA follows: TGCGCCAGCAGCCAAACACTAGGGAAGGATACGCAGTATTTT.

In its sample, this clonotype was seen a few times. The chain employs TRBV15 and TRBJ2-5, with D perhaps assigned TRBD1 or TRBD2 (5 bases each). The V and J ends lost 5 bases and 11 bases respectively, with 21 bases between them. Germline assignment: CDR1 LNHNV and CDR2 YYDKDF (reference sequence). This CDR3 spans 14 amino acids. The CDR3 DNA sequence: TGTGCCACCAGCCTAGTCGGGGCGGGCGATGAGCAGTACTTC. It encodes CATSLVGAGDEQYF.

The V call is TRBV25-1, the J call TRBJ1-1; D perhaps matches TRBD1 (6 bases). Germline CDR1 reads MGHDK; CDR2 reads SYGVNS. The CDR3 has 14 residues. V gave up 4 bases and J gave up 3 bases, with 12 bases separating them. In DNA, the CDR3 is TGTGCCAGCAGTGGCGACAGGCTCGACACTGAAGCTTTCTTT. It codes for CASSGDRLDTEAFF.

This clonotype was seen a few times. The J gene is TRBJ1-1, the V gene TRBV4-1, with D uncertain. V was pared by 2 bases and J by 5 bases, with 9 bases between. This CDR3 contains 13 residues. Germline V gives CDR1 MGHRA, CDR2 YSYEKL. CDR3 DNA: TGCGCCAGCAGCCAAACCGCGGGGACTGAAGCTTTCTTT. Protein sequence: CASSQTAGTEAFF.

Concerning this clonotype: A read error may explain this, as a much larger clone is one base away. CDR3 region: CSAGPGTGSSYGQYF. DNA of the CDR3: TGCAGCGCCGGACCCGGGACTGGGAGCTCCTACGGGCAGTACTTC. The V gene is TRBV29-1, the J gene TRBJ2-7; a possible D gene is TRBD2 (6 bases). Germline V gives CDR1 SQVTM, CDR2 ANQGSEA. CDR3 size: 15 residues.

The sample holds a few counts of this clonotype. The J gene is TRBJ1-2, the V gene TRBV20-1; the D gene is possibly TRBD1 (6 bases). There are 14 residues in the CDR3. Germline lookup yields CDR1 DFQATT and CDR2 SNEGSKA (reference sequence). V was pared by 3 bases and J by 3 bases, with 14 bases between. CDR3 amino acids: CSARKAGVDYGYTF. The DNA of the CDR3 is TGCAGTGCTAGGAAGGCAGGGGTTGACTATGGCTACACCTTC.

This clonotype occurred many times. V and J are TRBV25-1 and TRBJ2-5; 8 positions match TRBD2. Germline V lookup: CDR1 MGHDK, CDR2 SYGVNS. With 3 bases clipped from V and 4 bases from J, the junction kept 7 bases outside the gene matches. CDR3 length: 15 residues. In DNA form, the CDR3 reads TGTGCCAGCAGTGATAACGGACTAGCTGGAGAGACCCAGTACTTC. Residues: CASSDNGLAGETQYF.

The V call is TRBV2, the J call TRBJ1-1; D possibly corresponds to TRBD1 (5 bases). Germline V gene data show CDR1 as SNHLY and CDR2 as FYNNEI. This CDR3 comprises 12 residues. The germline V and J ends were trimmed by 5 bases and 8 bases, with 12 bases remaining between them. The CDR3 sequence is CASSQGIGEAFF. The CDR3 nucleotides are TGTGCCAGCAGTCAGGGTATCGGAGAAGCTTTCTTT. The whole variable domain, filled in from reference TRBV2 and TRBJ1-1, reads EPEVTQTPSHQVTQMGQEVILRCVPISNHLYFYWYRQILGQKVEFLVSFYNNEISEKSEIFDDQFSVERPDGSNFTLKIRSTKLEDSAMYFCASSQGIGEAFFGQGTRLTVV.

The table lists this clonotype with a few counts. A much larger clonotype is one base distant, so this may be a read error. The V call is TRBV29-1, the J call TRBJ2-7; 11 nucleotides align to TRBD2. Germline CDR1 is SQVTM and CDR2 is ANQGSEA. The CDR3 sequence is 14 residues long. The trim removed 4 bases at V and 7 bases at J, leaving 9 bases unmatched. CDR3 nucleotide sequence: TGCAGCGTTGCGCGTAGCGGGGGGGCGGGTGAGCAGTACTTC. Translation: CSVARSGGAGEQYF.

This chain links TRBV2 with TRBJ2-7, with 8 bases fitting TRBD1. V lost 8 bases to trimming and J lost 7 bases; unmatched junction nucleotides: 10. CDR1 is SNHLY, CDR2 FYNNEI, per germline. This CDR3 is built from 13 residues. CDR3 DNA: TGTGCCAGCGACTCCCGGACAGGGTTTGAGCAGTACTTC. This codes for CASDSRTGFEQYF.

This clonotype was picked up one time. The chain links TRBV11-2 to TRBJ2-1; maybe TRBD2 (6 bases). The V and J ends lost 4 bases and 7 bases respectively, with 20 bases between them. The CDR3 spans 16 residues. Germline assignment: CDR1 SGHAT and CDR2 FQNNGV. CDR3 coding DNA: TGTGCCAGCAGCTCCCTCGGGGGATATACGGCTAATGAGCAGTTCTTC. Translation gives CASSSLGGYTANEQFF.

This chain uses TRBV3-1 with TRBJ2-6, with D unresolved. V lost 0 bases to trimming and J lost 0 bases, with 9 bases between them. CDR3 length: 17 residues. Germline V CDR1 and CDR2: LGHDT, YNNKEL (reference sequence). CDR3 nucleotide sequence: TGTGCCAGCAGCCAAGATTCTGTGGTCTCTGGGGCCAACGTCCTGACTTTC. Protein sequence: CASSQDSVVSGANVLTF.

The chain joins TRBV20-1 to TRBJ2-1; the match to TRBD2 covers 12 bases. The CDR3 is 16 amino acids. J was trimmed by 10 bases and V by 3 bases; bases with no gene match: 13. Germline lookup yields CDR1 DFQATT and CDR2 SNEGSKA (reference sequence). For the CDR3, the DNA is TGCAGTGCTAGGGGGGGACTAGCGGGTAGGATTGGGGAGCAGTTCTTC. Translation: CSARGGLAGRIGEQFF.

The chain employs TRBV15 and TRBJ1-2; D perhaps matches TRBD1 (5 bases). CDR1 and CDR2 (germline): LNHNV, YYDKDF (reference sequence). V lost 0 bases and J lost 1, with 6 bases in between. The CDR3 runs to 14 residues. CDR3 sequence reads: CATSREGGNYGYTF. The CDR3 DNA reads TGTGCCACCAGCAGAGAGGGGGGTAACTATGGCTACACCTTC. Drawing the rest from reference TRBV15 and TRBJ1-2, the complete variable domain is DAMVIQNPRYQVTQFGKPVTLSCSQTLNHNVMYWYQQKSSQAPKLLFHYYDKDFNNEADTPDNFQSRRPNTSFCFLDIRSPGLGDTAMYLCATSREGGNYGYTFGSGTRLTVV.

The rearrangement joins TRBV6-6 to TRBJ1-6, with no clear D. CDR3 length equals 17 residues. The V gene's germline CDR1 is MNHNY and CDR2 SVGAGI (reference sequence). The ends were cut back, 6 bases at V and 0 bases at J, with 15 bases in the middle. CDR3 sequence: CASSPPRGSSYNSPLHF. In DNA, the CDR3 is TGTGCCAGCAGCCCTCCGCGAGGGAGCTCCTATAATTCACCCCTCCACTTT.

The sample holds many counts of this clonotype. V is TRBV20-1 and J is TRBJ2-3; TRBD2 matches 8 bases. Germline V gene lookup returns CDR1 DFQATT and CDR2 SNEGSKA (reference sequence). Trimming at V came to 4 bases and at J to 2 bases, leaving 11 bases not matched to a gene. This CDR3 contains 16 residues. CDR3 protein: CSANRLAGGVTDTQYF. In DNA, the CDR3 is TGCAGTGCTAATCGTTTGGCGGGGGGAGTCACAGATACGCAGTATTTT.

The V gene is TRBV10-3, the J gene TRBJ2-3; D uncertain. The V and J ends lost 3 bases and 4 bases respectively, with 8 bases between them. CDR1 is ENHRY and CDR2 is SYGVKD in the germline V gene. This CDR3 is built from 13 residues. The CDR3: CAISDPTPDTQYF. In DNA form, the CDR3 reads TGTGCCATCAGTGACCCCACCCCAGATACGCAGTATTTT.

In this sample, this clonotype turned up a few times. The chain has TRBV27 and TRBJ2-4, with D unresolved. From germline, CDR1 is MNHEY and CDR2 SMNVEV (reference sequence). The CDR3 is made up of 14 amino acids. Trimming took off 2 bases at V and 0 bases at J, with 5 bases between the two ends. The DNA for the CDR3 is TGTGCCAGCAGTTTAACTTTAGCCAAAAACATTCAGTACTTC. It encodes CASSLTLAKNIQYF.